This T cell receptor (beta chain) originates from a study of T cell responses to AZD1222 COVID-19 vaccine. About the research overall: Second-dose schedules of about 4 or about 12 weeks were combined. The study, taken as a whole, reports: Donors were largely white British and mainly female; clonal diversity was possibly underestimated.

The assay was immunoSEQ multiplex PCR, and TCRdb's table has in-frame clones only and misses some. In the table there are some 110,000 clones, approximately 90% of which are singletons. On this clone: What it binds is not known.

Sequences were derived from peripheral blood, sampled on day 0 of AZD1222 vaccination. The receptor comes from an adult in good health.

The CDR3 loop reads CASSYTRGPNEKLFF. The CDR3 nucleotides are TGTGCCAGCAGCTACACCAGGGGTCCTAATGAAAAACTGTTTTTT. The chain carries TRBV14 and TRBJ1-4, with a possible D match to TRBD1 (6 bases). V was cut by 5 bases and J by 3 bases, with 13 bases left in between. The CDR3 totals 15 residues. The germline V gene has CDR1 SGHDN and CDR2 FVKESK.